The entry below describes one T cell receptor (beta chain). Its antigen is not known. This entry belongs to a study of monozygotic twins with inflammatory bowel disease. Study outcomes and limitations: Repertoire likeness was no different across concordant and discordant twins, perhaps owing to restricted power. Healthy co-twins had higher TCRbeta inverse Simpson diversity than their IBD twins. Healthy twins showed more clonotype sharing with others than IBD patients, especially patients with disease activity.

TCRdb reanalyzed the 5' RACE reads, giving one entry per CDR3 protein sequence and no DNA. The sample holds around 380,000 distinct CDR3 sequences. The germline gives CDR1 SGHTS, CDR2 YDEGEE. The CDR3 covers 15 residues. This receptor was taken from a human donor with ulcerative colitis or Crohn's disease, or a healthy co-twin of an affected twin (not recorded which). The V and J genes are TRBV5-8 and TRBJ1-2. Sequencing input: blood. The CDR3 here is CASSLGRGPGYGYTF.